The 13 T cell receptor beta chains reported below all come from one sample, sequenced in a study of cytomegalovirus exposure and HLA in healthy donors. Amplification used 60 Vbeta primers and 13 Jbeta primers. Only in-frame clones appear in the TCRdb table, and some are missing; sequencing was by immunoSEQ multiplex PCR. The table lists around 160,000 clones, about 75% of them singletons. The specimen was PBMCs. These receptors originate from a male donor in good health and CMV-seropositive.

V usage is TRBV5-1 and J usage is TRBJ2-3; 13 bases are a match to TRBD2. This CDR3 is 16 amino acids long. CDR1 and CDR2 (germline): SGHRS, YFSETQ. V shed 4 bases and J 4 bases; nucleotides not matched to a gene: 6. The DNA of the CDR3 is TGCGCCAGCAGCCCATTACTAGCGGGGGGGCCAGATACGCAGTATTTT. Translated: CASSPLLAGGPDTQYF.

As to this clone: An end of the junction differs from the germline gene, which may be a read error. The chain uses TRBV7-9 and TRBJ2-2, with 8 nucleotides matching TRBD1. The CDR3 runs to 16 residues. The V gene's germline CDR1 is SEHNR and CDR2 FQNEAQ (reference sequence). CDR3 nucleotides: TGTTCCAGCAGCTTAGGGACAGGTTTCTACACCGGGGAGCTGTTTTTT. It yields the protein CSSSLGTGFYTGELFF.

The chain's CDR3 is CASSSAPTGQGNEKLFF. CDR3 sequence (DNA): TGTGCCAGCAGCTCGGCGCCTACGGGACAGGGGAATGAAAAACTGTTTTTT. The chain couples TRBV11-2 to TRBJ1-4, with TRBD1 matching 10 bases. This CDR3 is 17 amino acids long. Germline trimming cut 4 bases from V and 5 bases from J; bases unmatched to any gene: 10. The V gene's germline CDR1 is SGHAT and CDR2 FQNNGV.

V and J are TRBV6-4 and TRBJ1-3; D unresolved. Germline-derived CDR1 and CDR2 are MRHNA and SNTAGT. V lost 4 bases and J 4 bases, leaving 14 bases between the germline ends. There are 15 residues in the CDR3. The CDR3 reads CASSGSGDPGNTIYF. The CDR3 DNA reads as TGTGCCAGCAGTGGCTCCGGGGATCCCGGAAACACCATATATTTT.

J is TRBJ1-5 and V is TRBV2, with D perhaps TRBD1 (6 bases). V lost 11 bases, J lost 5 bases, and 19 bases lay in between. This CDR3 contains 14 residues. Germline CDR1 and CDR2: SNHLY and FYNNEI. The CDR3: CALGEQGADQPQHF. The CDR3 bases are TGTGCCCTAGGAGAACAGGGTGCGGATCAGCCCCAGCATTTT. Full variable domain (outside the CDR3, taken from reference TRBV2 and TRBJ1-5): EPEVTQTPSHQVTQMGQEVILRCVPISNHLYFYWYRQILGQKVEFLVSFYNNEISEKSEIFDDQFSVERPDGSNFTLKIRSTKLEDSAMYFCALGEQGADQPQHFGDGTRLSIL.

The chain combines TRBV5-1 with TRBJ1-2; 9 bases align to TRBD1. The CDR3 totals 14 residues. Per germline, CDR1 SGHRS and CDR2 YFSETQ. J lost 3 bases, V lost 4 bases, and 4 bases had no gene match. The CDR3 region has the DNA TGCGCCAGCAGCCGGGACAGGGCGGACTATGGCTACACCTTC. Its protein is CASSRDRADYGYTF.

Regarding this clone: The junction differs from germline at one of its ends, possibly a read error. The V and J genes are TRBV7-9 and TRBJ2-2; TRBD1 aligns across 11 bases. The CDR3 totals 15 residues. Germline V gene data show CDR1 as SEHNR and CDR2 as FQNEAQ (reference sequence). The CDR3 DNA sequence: TGTGCCAGCACCTTAGGGACAGGGGGGACCGGGGAGCTGTTTTTT. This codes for CASTLGTGGTGELFF.

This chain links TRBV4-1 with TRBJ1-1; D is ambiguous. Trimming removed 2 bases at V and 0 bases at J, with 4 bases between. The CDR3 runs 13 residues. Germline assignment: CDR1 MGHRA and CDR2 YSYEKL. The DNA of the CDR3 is TGCGCCAGCAGCCAAAACATGAACACTGAAGCTTTCTTT. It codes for CASSQNMNTEAFF.

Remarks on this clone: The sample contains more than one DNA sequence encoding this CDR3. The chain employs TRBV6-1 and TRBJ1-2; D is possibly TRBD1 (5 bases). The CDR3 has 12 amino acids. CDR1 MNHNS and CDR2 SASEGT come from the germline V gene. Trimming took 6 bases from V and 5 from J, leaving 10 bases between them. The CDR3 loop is CASSRTGYGYTF. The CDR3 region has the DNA TGTGCCAGCAGCCGTACAGGATATGGCTACACCTTC.

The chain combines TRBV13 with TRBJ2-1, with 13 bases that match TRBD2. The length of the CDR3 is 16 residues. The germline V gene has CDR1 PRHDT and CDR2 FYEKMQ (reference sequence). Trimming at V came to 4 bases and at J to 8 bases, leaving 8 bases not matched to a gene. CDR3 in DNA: TGTGCCAGCAGCTCGAAACTAGCGGGGGGGCCCCATGAGCAGTTCTTC. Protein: CASSSKLAGGPHEQFF.

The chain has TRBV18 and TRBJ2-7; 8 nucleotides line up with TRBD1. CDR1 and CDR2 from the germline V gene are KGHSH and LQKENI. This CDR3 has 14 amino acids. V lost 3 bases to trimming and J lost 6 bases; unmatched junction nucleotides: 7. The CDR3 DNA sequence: TGTGCCAGCTCACCTCCGACAGGGGTGGGCGAGCAGTACTTC. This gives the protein CASSPPTGVGEQYF.

As DNA, the CDR3 is TGTGCCAGCAGTAGTCCGGCGACAGGGGAAAAACTGTTTTTT. Amino acids: CASSSPATGEKLFF. V is TRBV27 and J is TRBJ1-4, with 7 bases lining up with TRBD1. CDR1 MNHEY and CDR2 SMNVEV come from the germline V gene (reference sequence). J was trimmed by 8 bases and V by 5 bases; bases with no gene match: 8. The CDR3 totals 14 residues.

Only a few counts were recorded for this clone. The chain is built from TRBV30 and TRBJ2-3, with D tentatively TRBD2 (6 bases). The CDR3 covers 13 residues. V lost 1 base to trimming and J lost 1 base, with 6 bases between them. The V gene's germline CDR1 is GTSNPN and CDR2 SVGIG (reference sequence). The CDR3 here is CAWSAGGTDTQYF. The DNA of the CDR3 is TGTGCCTGGAGTGCGGGGGGCACAGATACGCAGTATTTT. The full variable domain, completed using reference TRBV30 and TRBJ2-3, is SQTIHQWPATLVQPVGSPLSLECTVEGTSNPNLYWYRQAAGRGLQLLFYSVGIGQISSEVPQNLSASRPQDRQFILSSKKLLLSDSGFYLCAWSAGGTDTQYFGPGTRLTVL.